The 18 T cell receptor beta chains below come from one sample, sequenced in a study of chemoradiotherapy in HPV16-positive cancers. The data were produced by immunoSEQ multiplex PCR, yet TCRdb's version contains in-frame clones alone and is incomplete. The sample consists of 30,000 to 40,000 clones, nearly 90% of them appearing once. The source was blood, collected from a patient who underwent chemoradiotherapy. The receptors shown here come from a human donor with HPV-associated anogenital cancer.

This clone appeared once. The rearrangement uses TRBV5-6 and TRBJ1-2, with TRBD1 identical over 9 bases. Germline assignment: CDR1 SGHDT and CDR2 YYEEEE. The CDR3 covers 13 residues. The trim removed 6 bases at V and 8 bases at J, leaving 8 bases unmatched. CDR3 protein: CASTLQGARGYTF. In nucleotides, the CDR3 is TGTGCCAGCACTTTACAGGGGGCAAGGGGCTACACCTTC.

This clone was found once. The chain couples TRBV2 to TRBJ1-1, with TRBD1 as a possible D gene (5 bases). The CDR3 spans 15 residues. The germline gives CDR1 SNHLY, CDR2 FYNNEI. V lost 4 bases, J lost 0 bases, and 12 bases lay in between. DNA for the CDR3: TGTGCCAGCAGTGGCGCGGGACGGCTGAACACTGAAGCTTTCTTT. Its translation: CASSGAGRLNTEAFF.

The CDR3 DNA reads TGTGCCTGGAGTGGGGCTGGAAAAGAGACCCAGTACTTC. Protein: CAWSGAGKETQYF. This chain connects TRBV30 to TRBJ2-5, with unresolved D. CDR3 length: 13 residues. The germline V gene encodes CDR1 GTSNPN and CDR2 SVGIG (reference sequence). V was shortened by 1 base and J by 3 bases, with 9 bases between the two germline ends.

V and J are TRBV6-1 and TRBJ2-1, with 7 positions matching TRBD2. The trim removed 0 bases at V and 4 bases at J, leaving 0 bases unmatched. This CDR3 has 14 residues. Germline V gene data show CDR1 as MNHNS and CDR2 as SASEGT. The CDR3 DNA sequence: TGTGCCAGCAGTGAAGCGGGAGGGTACAATGAGCAGTTCTTC. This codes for CASSEAGGYNEQFF.

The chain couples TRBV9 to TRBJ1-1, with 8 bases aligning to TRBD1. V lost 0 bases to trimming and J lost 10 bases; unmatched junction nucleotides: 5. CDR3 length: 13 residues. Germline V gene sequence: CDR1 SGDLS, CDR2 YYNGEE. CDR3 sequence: CASSVVGRGRAFF. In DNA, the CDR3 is TGTGCCAGCAGCGTAGTGGGCAGGGGGCGAGCTTTCTTT.

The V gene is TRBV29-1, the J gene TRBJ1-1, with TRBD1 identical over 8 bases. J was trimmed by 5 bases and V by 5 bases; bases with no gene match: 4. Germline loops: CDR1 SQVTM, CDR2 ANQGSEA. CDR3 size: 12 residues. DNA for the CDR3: TGCAGCGTTCAGGGGGCGAGGACTGAAGCTTTCTTT. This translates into CSVQGARTEAFF.

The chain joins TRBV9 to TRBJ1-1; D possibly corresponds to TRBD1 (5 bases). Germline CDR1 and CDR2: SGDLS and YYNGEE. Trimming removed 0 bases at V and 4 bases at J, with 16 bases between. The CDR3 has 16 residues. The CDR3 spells CASSVDSWGGGTEAFF. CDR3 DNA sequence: TGTGCCAGCAGCGTAGACTCGTGGGGCGGCGGCACTGAAGCTTTCTTT. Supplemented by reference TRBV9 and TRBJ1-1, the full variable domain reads DSGVTQTPKHLITATGQRVTLRCSPRSGDLSVYWYQQSLDQGLQFLIQYYNGEERAKGNILERFSAQQFPDLHSELNLSSLELGDSALYFCASSVDSWGGGTEAFFGQGTRLTVV.

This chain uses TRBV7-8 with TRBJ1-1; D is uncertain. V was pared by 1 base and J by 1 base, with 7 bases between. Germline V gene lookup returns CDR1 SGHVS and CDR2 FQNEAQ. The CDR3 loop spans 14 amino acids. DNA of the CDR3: TGTGCCAGCAGCTTAGACGCAGCGAACACTGAAGCTTTCTTT. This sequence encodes CASSLDAANTEAFF.

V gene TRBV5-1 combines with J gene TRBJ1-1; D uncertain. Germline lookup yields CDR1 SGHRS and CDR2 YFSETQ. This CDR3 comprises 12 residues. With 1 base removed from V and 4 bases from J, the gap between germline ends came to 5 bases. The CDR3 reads CASSLSGTEAFF. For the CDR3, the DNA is TGCGCCAGCAGCTTGAGCGGCACTGAAGCTTTCTTT.

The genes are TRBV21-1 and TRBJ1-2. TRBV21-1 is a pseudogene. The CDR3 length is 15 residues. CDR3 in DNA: TGTGCCAGCAGGGAAGGTACAGGACGGGGCTATGGCTACACCTTC. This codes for CASREGTGRGYGYTF.

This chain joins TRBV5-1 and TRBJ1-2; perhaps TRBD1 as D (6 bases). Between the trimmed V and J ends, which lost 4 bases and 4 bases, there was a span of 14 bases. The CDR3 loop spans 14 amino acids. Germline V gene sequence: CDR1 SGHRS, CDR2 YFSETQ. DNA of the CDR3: TGCGCCAGCAGCCCGCTGACAGGCTCCTATGGCTACACCTTC. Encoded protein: CASSPLTGSYGYTF. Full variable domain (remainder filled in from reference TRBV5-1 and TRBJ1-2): KAGVTQTPRYLIKTRGQQVTLSCSPISGHRSVSWYQQTPGQGLQFLFEYFSETQRNKGNFPGRFSGRQFSNSRSEMNVSTLELGDSALYLCASSPLTGSYGYTFGSGTRLTVV.

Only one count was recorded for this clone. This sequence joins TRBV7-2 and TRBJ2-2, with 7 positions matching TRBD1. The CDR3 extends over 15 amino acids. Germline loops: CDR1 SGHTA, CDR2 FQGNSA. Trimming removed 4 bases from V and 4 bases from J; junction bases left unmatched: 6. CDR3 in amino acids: CASSSQTGSTGELFF. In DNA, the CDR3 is TGTGCCAGCAGCTCCCAGACAGGGTCCACCGGGGAGCTGTTTTTT.

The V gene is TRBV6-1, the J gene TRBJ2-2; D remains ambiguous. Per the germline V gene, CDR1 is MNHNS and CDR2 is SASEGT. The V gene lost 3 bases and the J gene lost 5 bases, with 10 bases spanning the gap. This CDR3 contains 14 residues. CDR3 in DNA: TGTGCCAGCAGTGAGATCCTTTTTACCGGGGAGCTGTTTTTT. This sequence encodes CASSEILFTGELFF.

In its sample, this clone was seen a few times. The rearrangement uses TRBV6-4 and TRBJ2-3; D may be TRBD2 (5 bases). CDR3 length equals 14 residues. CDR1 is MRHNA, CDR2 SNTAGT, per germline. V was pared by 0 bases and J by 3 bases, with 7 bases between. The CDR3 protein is CASSDSRETDTQYF. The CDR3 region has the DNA TGTGCCAGCAGTGACTCGAGGGAAACAGATACGCAGTATTTT.

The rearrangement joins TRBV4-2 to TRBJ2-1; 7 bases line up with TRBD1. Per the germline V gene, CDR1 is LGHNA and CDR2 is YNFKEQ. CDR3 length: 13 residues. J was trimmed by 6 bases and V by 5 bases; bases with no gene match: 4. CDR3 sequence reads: CASSKTGSNEQFF. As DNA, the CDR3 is TGTGCCAGCAGCAAGACAGGGTCCAATGAGCAGTTCTTC.

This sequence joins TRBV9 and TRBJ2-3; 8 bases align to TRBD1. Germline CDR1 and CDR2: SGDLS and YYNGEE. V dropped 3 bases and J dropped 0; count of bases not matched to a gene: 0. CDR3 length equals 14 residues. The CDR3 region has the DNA TGTGCCAGCAGCGACAGGGGGAGCACAGATACGCAGTATTTT. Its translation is CASSDRGSTDTQYF.

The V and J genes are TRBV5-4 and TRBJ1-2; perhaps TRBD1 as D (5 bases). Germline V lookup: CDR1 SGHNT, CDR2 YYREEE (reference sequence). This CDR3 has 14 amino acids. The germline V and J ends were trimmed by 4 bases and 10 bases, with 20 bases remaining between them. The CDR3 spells CASSHRGQGLAYTF. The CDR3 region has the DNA TGTGCCAGCAGCCACAGAGGGCAGGGTTTGGCCTACACCTTC.

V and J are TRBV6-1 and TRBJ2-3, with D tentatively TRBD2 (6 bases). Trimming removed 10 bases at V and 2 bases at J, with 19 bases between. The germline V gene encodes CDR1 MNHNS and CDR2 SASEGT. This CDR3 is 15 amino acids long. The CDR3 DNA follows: TGTGCCAACCACCTAGCGCCCCCCGACACAGATACGCAGTATTTT. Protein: CANHLAPPDTDTQYF.